The 8 T cell receptor beta chains below all came from one sample that was sequenced in a study of blood T cell repertoires in COVID-19. Profiled with immunoSEQ multiplex PCR; TCRdb holds only in-frame clones, not every one. The table records roughly 20,000 clones, around 89% of them present only once. Sequenced: peripheral blood. The source is a human donor with active COVID-19. The donor label of this sample is uncertain.

The V call is TRBV19, the J call TRBJ2-1, with 8 positions matching TRBD2. V lost 6 bases and J lost 4; bases outside the gene matches: 11. From germline, CDR1 is LNHDA and CDR2 SQIVND (reference sequence). The CDR3 sequence is 16 residues long. The CDR3: CASRIGGAGSYNEQFF. Written as DNA, the CDR3 is TGTGCCAGTAGAATCGGGGGGGCGGGAAGTTACAATGAGCAGTTCTTC.

The chain is built from TRBV9 and TRBJ2-7; weak D call: TRBD1 (6 bases). This CDR3 region has 16 residues. Trimming removed 3 bases at V and 6 bases at J, with 22 bases between. Per germline, CDR1 SGDLS and CDR2 YYNGEE. The CDR3 DNA is TGTGCCAGCAGCGGAGGTAAACAGGGTTTAGTCGGCGAGCAGTACTTC. Translating it yields CASSGGKQGLVGEQYF.

The chain links TRBV14 to TRBJ1-2; D not resolved. The CDR3 length is 12 residues. The germline V and J ends were trimmed by 1 base and 5 bases, with 5 bases remaining between them. Germline CDR1 reads SGHDN; CDR2 reads FVKESK. This CDR3 reads CASSQAGYGYTF. DNA of the CDR3: TGTGCCAGCAGCCAAGCCGGTTATGGCTACACCTTC.

A single count supports this clone. The chain recombines TRBV27 with TRBJ2-5, with 9 nucleotides matching TRBD2. This CDR3 region has 16 residues. The V gene end was trimmed by 3 bases and the J gene end by 3 bases; junction bases not matched to a gene: 8. Germline V gene lookup returns CDR1 MNHEY and CDR2 SMNVEV (reference sequence). For the CDR3, the DNA is TGTGCCAGCAGTTTTGGCAGCGGCGGGGGGGAAGAGACCCAGTACTTC. As protein: CASSFGSGGGEETQYF.

The V and J genes are TRBV9 and TRBJ2-2, with 9 bases fitting TRBD1. Germline values: CDR1 SGDLS, CDR2 YYNGEE. The J segment lost 5 bases and the V segment lost 3 bases, leaving 11 bases of the junction unmatched. This CDR3 region has 17 residues. In DNA, the CDR3 is TGTGCCAGCAGCGCCTCAGCCGGGACAGGGCTGACCGGGGAGCTGTTTTTT. Protein product: CASSASAGTGLTGELFF.

The genes are TRBV18 and TRBJ1-2, with a possible D match to TRBD1 (6 bases). The CDR3 is 13 amino acids. Germline CDR1 KGHSH, CDR2 LQKENI. V lost 0 bases, J lost 8 bases, and 10 bases lay in between. The CDR3 sequence is CASSPPGAMGYTF. The CDR3 DNA reads TGTGCCAGCTCACCACCGGGGGCTATGGGCTACACCTTC.

This chain joins TRBV3-1 (or the pseudogene TRBV3-2) and TRBJ2-5; the match to TRBD2 covers 8 bases. J lost 7 bases, V lost 1 base, and 8 bases had no gene match. The CDR3 sequence is 15 residues long. In germline, CDR1 is LGHDT, CDR2 YNNKEL (reference sequence). CDR3 protein: CASSQGTGGDGTQYF. The CDR3 region has the DNA TGTGCCAGCAGCCAAGGGACCGGGGGGGACGGGACCCAGTACTTC.

Remarks on this clone: Germline and junction disagree at one end, which may indicate a read error. The chain joins TRBV7-7 to TRBJ2-2, with a possible D match to TRBD2 (7 bases). Looked up from germline, CDR1 is SSHAT and CDR2 is FNYEAQ (reference sequence). The CDR3 has 17 amino acids. For the CDR3, the DNA is TGTGCTAGCAGCCCGGTCGCGGGGGCTTCCCTCACCGGGGAGCTGTTTTTT. It specifies CASSPVAGASLTGELFF.